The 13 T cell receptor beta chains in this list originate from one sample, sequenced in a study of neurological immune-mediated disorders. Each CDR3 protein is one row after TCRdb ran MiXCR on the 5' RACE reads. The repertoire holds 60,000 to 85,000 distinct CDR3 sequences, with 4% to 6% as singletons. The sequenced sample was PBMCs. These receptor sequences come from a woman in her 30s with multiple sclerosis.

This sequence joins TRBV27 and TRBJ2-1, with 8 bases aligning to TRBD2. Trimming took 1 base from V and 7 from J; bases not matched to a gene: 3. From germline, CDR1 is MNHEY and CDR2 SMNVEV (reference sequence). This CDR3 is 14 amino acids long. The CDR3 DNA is TGTGCCAGCAGTTTATACGGGAGGGGGAATGAGCAGTTCTTC. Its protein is CASSLYGRGNEQFF.

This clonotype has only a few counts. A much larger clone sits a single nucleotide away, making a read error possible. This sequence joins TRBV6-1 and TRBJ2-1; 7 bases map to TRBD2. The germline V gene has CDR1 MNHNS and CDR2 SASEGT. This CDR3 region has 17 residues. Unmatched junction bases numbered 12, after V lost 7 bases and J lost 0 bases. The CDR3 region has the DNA TGTGCCAGCATCCGTGTGGGAGGGGCCAGCTCCTACAATGAGCAGTTCTTC. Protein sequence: CASIRVGGASSYNEQFF.

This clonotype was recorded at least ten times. The CDR3 sequence: CSAFGLAVFGEQFF. The CDR3 coding sequence is TGCAGTGCTTTTGGACTAGCGGTCTTCGGTGAGCAGTTCTTC. The rearrangement joins TRBV20-1 to TRBJ2-1; 10 bases are a match to TRBD2. Trimming removed 5 bases from V and 9 bases from J; junction bases left unmatched: 10. This CDR3 comprises 14 residues. In germline, CDR1 is DFQATT, CDR2 SNEGSKA (reference sequence).

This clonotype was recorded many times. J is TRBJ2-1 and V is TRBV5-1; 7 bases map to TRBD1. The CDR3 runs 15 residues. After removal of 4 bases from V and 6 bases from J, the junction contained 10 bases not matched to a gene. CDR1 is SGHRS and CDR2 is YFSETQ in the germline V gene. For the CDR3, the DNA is TGCGCCAGCAGCATACAGACAGGGTCTGGCAATGAGCAGTTCTTC. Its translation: CASSIQTGSGNEQFF. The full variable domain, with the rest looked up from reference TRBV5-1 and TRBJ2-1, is KAGVTQTPRYLIKTRGQQVTLSCSPISGHRSVSWYQQTPGQGLQFLFEYFSETQRNKGNFPGRFSGRQFSNSRSEMNVSTLELGDSALYLCASSIQTGSGNEQFFGPGTRLTVL.

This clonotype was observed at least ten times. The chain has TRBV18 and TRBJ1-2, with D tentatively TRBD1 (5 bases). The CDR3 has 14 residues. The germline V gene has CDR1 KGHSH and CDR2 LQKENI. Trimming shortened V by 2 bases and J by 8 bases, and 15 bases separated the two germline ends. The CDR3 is CASSPSEGEWGYTF. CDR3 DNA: TGTGCCAGCTCACCATCCGAAGGGGAATGGGGCTACACCTTC.

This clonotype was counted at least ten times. In DNA, the CDR3 is TGTGCCACCAGTGATTTGCATGGTCGAATGGGGGCATTAAATGAGCAGTTCTTC. Its protein product is CATSDLHGRMGALNEQFF. The rearrangement links TRBV24-1 to TRBJ2-1, with a weak D call TRBD1 (6 bases). V lost 0 bases and J lost 7, with 21 bases in between. Germline V gene sequence: CDR1 KGHDR, CDR2 SFDVKD. The CDR3 is 18 amino acids.

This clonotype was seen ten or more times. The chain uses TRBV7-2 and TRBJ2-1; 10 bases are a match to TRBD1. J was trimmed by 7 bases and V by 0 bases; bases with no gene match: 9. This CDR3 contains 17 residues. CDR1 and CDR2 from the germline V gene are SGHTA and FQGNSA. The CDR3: CASSLATPGTGVNEQFF. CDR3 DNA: TGTGCCAGCAGCTTAGCGACCCCCGGGACAGGGGTAAATGAGCAGTTCTTC. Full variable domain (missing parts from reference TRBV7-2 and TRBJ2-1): GAGVSQSPSNKVTEKGKDVELRCDPISGHTALYWYRQSLGQGLEFLIYFQGNSAPDKSGLPSDRFSAERTGGSVSTLTIQRTQQEDSAVYLCASSLATPGTGVNEQFFGPGTRLTVL.

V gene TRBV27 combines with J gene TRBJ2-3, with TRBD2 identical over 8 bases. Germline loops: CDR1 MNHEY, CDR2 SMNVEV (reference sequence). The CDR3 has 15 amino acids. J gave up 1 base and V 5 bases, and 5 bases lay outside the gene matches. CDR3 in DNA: TGTGCCAGCAGTCGGGGGGGTCGCGGCACAGATACGCAGTATTTT. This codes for CASSRGGRGTDTQYF.

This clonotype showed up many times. CDR3 sequence (DNA): TGTGCCAGCGGAACCCTAGCTGGGTACAATGAGCAGTTCTTC. Amino acids: CASGTLAGYNEQFF. The J gene is TRBJ2-1, the V gene TRBV6-6; perhaps TRBD2 as D (5 bases). V was clipped by 8 bases and J by 4 bases, with 15 bases between them. Germline V gene data show CDR1 as MNHNY and CDR2 as SVGAGI (reference sequence). The CDR3 loop spans 14 amino acids.

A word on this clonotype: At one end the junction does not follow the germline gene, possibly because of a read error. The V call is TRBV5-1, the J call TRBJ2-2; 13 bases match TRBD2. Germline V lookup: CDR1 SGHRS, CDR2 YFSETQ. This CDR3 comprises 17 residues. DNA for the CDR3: TGCGCCAGCAGCCCGCGGACTAGCGGGGGTTCCACCGGGGCGCTGTTTTTT. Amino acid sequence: CASSPRTSGGSTGALFF.

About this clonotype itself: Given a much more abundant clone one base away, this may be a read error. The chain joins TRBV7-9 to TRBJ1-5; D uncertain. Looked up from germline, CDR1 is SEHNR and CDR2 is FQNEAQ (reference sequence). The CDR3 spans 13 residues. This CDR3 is CASSLEMNQPQNF. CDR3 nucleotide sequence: TGTGCCAGCAGCTTAGAGATGAATCAGCCCCAGAATTTT.

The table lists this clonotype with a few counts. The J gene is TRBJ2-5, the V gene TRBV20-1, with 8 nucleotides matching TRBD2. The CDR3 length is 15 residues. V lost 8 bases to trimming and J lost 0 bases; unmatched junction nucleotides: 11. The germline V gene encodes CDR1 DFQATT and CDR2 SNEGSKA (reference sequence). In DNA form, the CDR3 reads TGCAGTACTGGCCTCGCGGGAGGCTACCAAGAGACCCAGTACTTC. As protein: CSTGLAGGYQETQYF.

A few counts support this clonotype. CDR3 protein: CASSAYGVEKETQYF. The CDR3, as DNA: TGTGCCAGCAGTGCATACGGGGTAGAGAAAGAGACCCAGTACTTC. The gene calls are TRBV27 and TRBJ2-5; D is perhaps TRBD2 (5 bases). Trimming cost V 5 bases and J 3 bases, with 16 bases left between them. Germline V lookup: CDR1 MNHEY, CDR2 SMNVEV (reference sequence). The CDR3 is 15 residues long.